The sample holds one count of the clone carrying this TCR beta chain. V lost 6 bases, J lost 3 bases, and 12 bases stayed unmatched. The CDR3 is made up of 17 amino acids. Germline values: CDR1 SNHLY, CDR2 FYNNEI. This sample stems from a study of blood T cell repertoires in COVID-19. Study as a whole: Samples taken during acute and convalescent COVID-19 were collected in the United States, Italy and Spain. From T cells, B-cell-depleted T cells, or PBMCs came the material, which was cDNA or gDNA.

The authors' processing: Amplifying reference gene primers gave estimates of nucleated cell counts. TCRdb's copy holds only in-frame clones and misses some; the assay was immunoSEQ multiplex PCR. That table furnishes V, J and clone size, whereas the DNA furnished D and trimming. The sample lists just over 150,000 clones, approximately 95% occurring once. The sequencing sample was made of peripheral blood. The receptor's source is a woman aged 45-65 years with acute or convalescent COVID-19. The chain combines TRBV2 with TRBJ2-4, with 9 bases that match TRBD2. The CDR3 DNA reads TGTGCCAGCAGAGTCGTCGCGGGGGGGTTAGGCAAAAACATTCAGTACTTC. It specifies CASRVVAGGLGKNIQYF.